This TCR beta chain was found in a study of cytotoxic CD8 clonotypes in ibrutinib-treated CLL (dated by TCRdb to about 2021). Background on the whole study: The cohort had about a dozen relapsed/refractory and some 15 treatment-naive patients; about 17 were IGHV unmutated. Cryopreserved peripheral blood mononuclear cells were obtained prior to treatment, at the time of response, and at either disease progression or sustained remission. Responses were partial in roughly 25 patients and complete in 2; after median 68 months follow-up, some 14 stayed in remission and around 12 progressed. On average, each sample yielded 255,043 productive templates and about 100,000 productive rearrangements. All remission and progressive disease samples were collected while patients were still receiving ibrutinib. Longitudinal samples were obtainable from about 30% of the roughly 90 participants in the trial. Samples at response were collected after a median of about 11 months of treatment, with a range of about 6 to 36 months.

The germline V gene sets CDR1 to SGHDT and CDR2 to YYEEEE. Between the V and J ends, shortened by 0 bases and 4 bases respectively, the junction contains 4 bases. Including the terminal cysteine and phenylalanine, the CDR3 comprises 12 residues. Only CDR3 DNA remains: 36 bases, in frame from the first base. Worth noting for this clone: No cognate antigen has been identified for it. Nothing much larger sits one base from this clone, and base qualities are not available.

On a MiSeq, deep resolution sequencing aimed for a depth between 1 in 1 million and 1 in 200,000 T cells, with each clonotype covered about 9.2x on average. The immunoSEQ hsTCRB Kit was used to generate TCR beta libraries. From the authors' description of their analysis: ImmunoSEQ Data Assistant and ImmunoSEQ Analyzer were used for data analysis, and V, D and J genes were assigned according to IMGT definitions. Clonality, which ranges from 0 to 1, was calculated as one minus the normalized Shannon entropy of productive rearrangement frequencies. Only overrepresented clonotypes making up at least 0.05% of the repertoire of each patient were included in the public clonotype analysis. Repertoires from approximately 12 age-matched healthy donors in immuneACCESS were used as clonality controls. Sourced from immuneACCESS, this table was stored by TCRdb with only in-frame sequences that have V and J called. A share of the clones is absent; for the studies checked, an unresolved V gene accounts for under half, and the remainder has no known explanation. D and trimming come from the DNA, and the V and J calls and clone size come from that table. The sample data list some 130,000 clones, and approximately 80% of these were observed just once. 4.5% to 6.5% of the sample goes to the ten largest clones.

The time point label for this specimen denotes: approximately 2 years on ibrutinib. For TCR beta library preparation, about 1.8 micrograms of genomic DNA were isolated from cryopreserved PBMCs. Longitudinal blood samples from CLL patients receiving ibrutinib monotherapy were subjected to high-throughput TCR beta sequencing. The patients were enrolled in a single-center, open-label phase 2 trial of ibrutinib monotherapy. Study-wide conclusions, independent of this receptor: Public clonotypes were rare and either contracted or stayed stable during treatment, and the rise in clonality at ibrutinib response reflected the expansion of private clonotypes. Baseline clonality was found to be higher than that of age-matched healthy donors and was strongly correlated with circulating CD8+ T-cell counts. Sampling times were not matched between sustained-remission and progressing patients, and lymph node repertoires were not studied. An increase in clonality was observed at ibrutinib response, with clonality remaining stable during sustained remission and falling back toward baseline at progression.

The receptor's source is a human donor with chronic lymphocytic leukemia. The chain is made from TRBV5-6 and TRBJ1-2; no D gene can be assigned with confidence. The sequenced sample was PBMCs, obtained after 24 months of ibrutinib treatment. The DNA sequence follows: TGTGCCAGCAGCTTGGCCGGCTATGGCTACACCTTC. This sequence encodes CASSLAGYGYTF.